Each of the 14 T cell receptor beta chains below was sequenced from the same sample in a study of shared clonotypes between healthy human individuals. Data came from immunoSEQ multiplex PCR; TCRdb stores just in-frame clones and leaves some out. The sample yields some 2.1 million clones, 85% to 95% seen once. The sequenced material came from naive CD4+ T cells sorted from blood. Described subset: CD45RA+ positively selected. The receptors originated from a man between 18 and 29 years old in good health.

The gene calls are TRBV7-2 and TRBJ1-1; D gene unclear. V was cut by 1 base and J by 1 base, with 10 bases left in between. CDR1 SGHTA and CDR2 FQGNSA come from the germline V gene. The CDR3 length is 15 residues. CDR3 in amino acids: CASSLGGRGNTEAFF. CDR3 sequence (DNA): TGTGCCAGCAGCTTAGGTGGGCGCGGGAACACTGAAGCTTTCTTT.

This sequence joins TRBV5-1 and TRBJ2-3; no reliable D call. The germline V and J ends were trimmed by 0 bases and 2 bases, with 10 bases remaining between them. The CDR3 extends over 15 amino acids. Germline lookup yields CDR1 SGHRS and CDR2 YFSETQ. The CDR3 DNA follows: TGCGCCAGCAGCTTGGTGGGTCGGGCCACAGATACGCAGTATTTT. This codes for CASSLVGRATDTQYF.

The gene calls are TRBV6-5 and TRBJ2-1; 7 positions match TRBD2. Germline V lookup: CDR1 MNHEY, CDR2 SVGAGI. Trimming removed 3 bases from V and 7 bases from J; junction bases left unmatched: 12. The CDR3 contains 16 residues. CDR3 loop: CASSYSLGIAGNEQFF. DNA for the CDR3: TGTGCCAGCAGTTATAGTTTAGGAATAGCGGGTAATGAGCAGTTCTTC.

The genes are TRBV9 and TRBJ1-6; D uncertain. The germline gives CDR1 SGDLS, CDR2 YYNGEE. V dropped 2 bases and J dropped 10 bases, with 10 bases sitting between them. The CDR3 contains 13 residues. The CDR3 coding sequence is TGTGCCAGCAGCGTTAATGGGTACTCACCCCTCCACTTT. Its translation: CASSVNGYSPLHF.

This chain joins TRBV15 and TRBJ2-5; D not resolved. CDR1 and CDR2 from the germline V gene are LNHNV and YYDKDF (reference sequence). V was pared by 0 bases and J by 5 bases, with 7 bases between. CDR3 length: 13 amino acids. The CDR3 DNA reads TGTGCCACCAGCAGAGATCAAAGGGAGACCCAGTACTTC. Translated: CATSRDQRETQYF.

This chain connects TRBV4-1 to TRBJ2-5, with no clear D. In germline, CDR1 is MGHRA, CDR2 YSYEKL. This CDR3 comprises 17 residues. V lost 2 bases and J 5 bases, leaving 21 bases between the germline ends. Here the CDR3 reads CASSQSPSELGRETQYF. In nucleotides, the CDR3 is TGCGCCAGCAGCCAATCCCCCTCTGAGCTAGGGCGGGAGACCCAGTACTTC.

The V and J genes are TRBV5-6 and TRBJ2-1; TRBD2 matches at 10 bases. Germline CDR1 SGHDT, CDR2 YYEEEE. The CDR3 contains 14 residues. The J segment lost 2 bases and the V segment lost 4 bases, leaving 0 bases of the junction unmatched. This chain's CDR3 is CASSGTSAYNEQFF. Here the CDR3 DNA reads TGTGCCAGCAGCGGGACTAGCGCCTACAATGAGCAGTTCTTC.

The chain has TRBV28 and TRBJ2-1; D is tentatively TRBD1 or TRBD2 (6 bases each). The CDR3 contains 19 residues. CDR1 is MDHEN, CDR2 SYDVKM, per germline. The V end was cut by 3 bases, the J end by 0 bases, with 21 bases between. The CDR3 coding sequence is TGTGCCAGCAGTTTTTGGGGAGGTGAGACAGGAAGCTCCTACAATGAGCAGTTCTTC. Translating it yields CASSFWGGETGSSYNEQFF.

The CDR3 loop is CASSVRRDSTREQFF. The CDR3 nucleotides read TGTGCCAGCAGCGTGCGCCGGGACTCCACCAGAGAGCAGTTCTTC. The chain carries TRBV9 and TRBJ2-1; D possibly corresponds to TRBD2 (6 bases). CDR1 is SGDLS, CDR2 YYNGEE, per germline. V was trimmed by 2 bases and J by 10 bases, leaving 19 bases between them. The CDR3 has 15 amino acids.

The chain recombines TRBV5-1 with TRBJ2-7, with 9 bases that match TRBD2. The CDR3 runs 16 residues. Trimming removed 2 bases from V and 7 bases from J; junction bases left unmatched: 13. The germline CDR1 and CDR2 sequences are SGHRS and YFSETQ. CDR3 residues: CASSFSRSSGIYEQYF. As DNA, the CDR3 is TGCGCCAGCAGCTTCAGCAGGTCTAGCGGGATTTATGAGCAGTACTTC.

This chain uses TRBV25-1 with TRBJ2-7; D may be TRBD1 (5 bases). Germline V gene data show CDR1 as MGHDK and CDR2 as SYGVNS. The CDR3 has 11 residues. Trimming stripped 6 bases from V and 5 bases from J, with 8 bases between. In nucleotides, the CDR3 is TGTGCCAGCAGAGGGGCGAACGAGCAGTACTTC. Translating gives CASRGANEQYF.

This chain uses TRBV7-6 with TRBJ2-5, with 7 bases identical to TRBD1. This CDR3 is 14 amino acids long. The V gene end was trimmed by 7 bases and the J gene end by 2 bases; junction bases not matched to a gene: 7. Per the germline V gene, CDR1 is SGHVS and CDR2 is FNYEAQ. Written as DNA, the CDR3 is TGTGCCAGCACCAGAGGGACAGTACAAGAGACCCAGTACTTC. It codes for CASTRGTVQETQYF.

The chain couples TRBV6-5 to TRBJ1-2; D unclear. The CDR3 loop spans 14 amino acids. CDR1 and CDR2 from the germline V gene are MNHEY and SVGAGI. The V and J ends lost 6 bases and 5 bases respectively, with 16 bases between them. CDR3 region: CASSPSGALYGYTF. The CDR3 nucleotides are TGTGCCAGCAGCCCATCTGGAGCCCTATATGGCTACACCTTC.

Note on this clone: Other nucleotide sequences from this sample produce the same CDR3. The rearrangement uses TRBV30 and TRBJ2-7; D is undetermined. Germline CDR1 reads GTSNPN; CDR2 reads SVGIG (reference sequence). With 0 bases removed from V and 2 bases from J, the gap between germline ends came to 5 bases. The CDR3 contains 12 residues. The CDR3 loop is CAWSVPPYEQYF. The CDR3, as DNA: TGTGCCTGGAGTGTTCCCCCCTACGAGCAGTACTTC.